This is a list of T cell receptor beta chains from one sample in a study of shared clonotypes between healthy human individuals. TCRdb's table, derived via immunoSEQ multiplex PCR, lists solely in-frame clones and lacks some. The sample includes around 2.5 million clones, roughly 93% of them seen just once. The sample consisted of naive CD4+ T cells from PBMCs. These TCRs come from a man younger than 30 in good health. Some clones in this sample may be carry-over from other donors' samples. Both conserved end residues are part of each CDR3. The order of the fields is clone size, D gene, V gene, J gene, CDR3 DNA, CDR3 protein. The D gene is left open where the match is weak. Size tells how often a clone was seen (once, few, many) or the class of an expanded clone, and some rows leave it out.

.,.,TRBV5-1,TRBJ2-5,TGCGCCAGCAGCTTGAGCCAGCCGCAAGAGACCCAGTACTTC,CASSLSQPQETQYF
.,.,TRBV7-2,TRBJ2-2,TGTGCCAGCAGCTCATTCGCTGGCGGGGAGCTGTTTTTT,CASSSFAGGELFF
.,.,TRBV2,TRBJ2-1,TGTGCCAGCAATTACCTAGCTGTAAATGAGCAGTTCTTC,CASNYLAVNEQFF
once,.,TRBV9,TRBJ2-1,TGTGCCAGCAGCACGAGGAGCTCCTACAATGAGCAGTTCTTC,CASSTRSSYNEQFF
.,TRBD2,TRBV18,TRBJ2-7,TGTGCCAGCTCACCACGGAGACTAGCCAATGAGCAGTACTTC,CASSPRRLANEQYF
.,.,TRBV27,TRBJ1-3,TGTGCCAGCAAGAGTGGCCGGCGTGGAAACACCATATATTTT,CASKSGRRGNTIYF
.,.,TRBV28,TRBJ1-1,TGTGCCAGCAGTGCCGTACAGGGAATGGGCACTGAAGCTTTCTTT,CASSAVQGMGTEAFF
.,TRBD2,TRBV6-1,TRBJ2-7,TGTGCCAGCAGTGCGGGAGGGTTCTCCTACGAGCAGTACTTC,CASSAGGFSYEQYF
.,TRBD2,TRBV6-5,TRBJ2-7,TGTGCCAGCAGTCGCGGGAGGGGGGATTACGAGCAGTACTTC,CASSRGRGDYEQYF
.,TRBD1,TRBV6-6,TRBJ1-1,TGTGCCAGCCGGGACAGCACCCTTGGGGAGGCTTTCTTT,CASRDSTLGEAFF
.,.,TRBV29-1,TRBJ1-1,TGCAGCGCTTGTAGCAGGTTTTCGGACACTGAAGCTTTCTTT,CSACSRFSDTEAFF
once,.,TRBV10-3,TRBJ1-2,TGTGCCATCAGTGAGTCACCCATTGGCTACACCTTC,CAISESPIGYTF
.,TRBD2,TRBV7-2,TRBJ2-7,TGTGCCAGCAGCCCTGTCGGACTAGCGGGATATACCTACGAGCAGTACTTC,CASSPVGLAGYTYEQYF
.,TRBD2,TRBV19,TRBJ2-1,TGTGCCAGTAGGAAAGGACTAGCGAATTACAATGAGCAGTTCTTC,CASRKGLANYNEQFF
.,.,TRBV19,TRBJ2-2,TGTGCCAGTAGTTACATCAGATCCGGGGAGCTGTTTTTT,CASSYIRSGELFF
.,TRBD1,TRBV7-9,TRBJ1-6,TGTGCCAGCAGCTGGAACAGGGGGCGCCTCCACTTT,CASSWNRGRLHF
.,.,TRBV2,TRBJ1-1,TGTGCCAGCAGTGAGGGGGTAAGAGGGAACACTGAAGCTTTCTTT,CASSEGVRGNTEAFF
.,TRBD2,TRBV11-2,TRBJ2-3,TGTGCCAGCAGTCGACTAGCGGGAGGTCTGGCAGATACGCAGTATTTT,CASSRLAGGLADTQYF
once,.,TRBV6-5,TRBJ2-7,TGTGCCAGCAGTTCCGGGAGTTGGAGAGAGCAGTACTTC,CASSSGSWREQYF
.,.,TRBV5-1,TRBJ1-4,TGCGCCAGCAGCTGGGACCCGGCTTCGTCTAATGAAAAACTGTTTTTT,CASSWDPASSNEKLFF
.,.,TRBV7-3,TRBJ2-7,TGTGCCAGCAGCTTATCCACTAGCTCCTACGAGCAGTACTTC,CASSLSTSSYEQYF
.,.,TRBV11-3,TRBJ2-5,TGTGCCAGCAGCTCCACTGCAGGAGAGACCCAGTACTTC,CASSSTAGETQYF
.,.,TRBV6-5,TRBJ2-7,TGTGCCAGCAGTTACTCCCCCCTGACAGTGTCCTACGAGCAGTACTTC,CASSYSPLTVSYEQYF
.,.,TRBV6-1,TRBJ2-2,TGTGCCAGCACTGGGCAGAGCAACACCGGGGAGCTGTTTTTT,CASTGQSNTGELFF
.,.,TRBV5-1,TRBJ1-1,TGCGCCAGCAGCTCTCAGGGAATGAACACTGAAGCTTTCTTT,CASSSQGMNTEAFF
.,.,TRBV10-3,TRBJ1-2,TGTGCCATCAGTGGGGACACCTCTAACTATGGCTACACCTTC,CAISGDTSNYGYTF
.,.,TRBV7-9,TRBJ2-3,TGTGCCAGCAGCCCTCGAGGGTCGGGCACAGATACGCAGTATTTT,CASSPRGSGTDTQYF
.,.,TRBV4-2,TRBJ2-7,TGTGCCAGCAGCCAAGAAGAAGGACGTGCGAACGAGCAGTACTTC,CASSQEEGRANEQYF
.,TRBD2,TRBV10-3,TRBJ2-3,TGTGCCATCAGCGAACCTAGCGGGAACCCCACAGATACGCAGTATTTT,CAISEPSGNPTDTQYF
.,.,TRBV7-9,TRBJ1-2,TGTGCCAGCAGCCCAAGAACCGGGGGACGGGCCCTTAACTATGGCTACACCTTC,CASSPRTGGRALNYGYTF
.,.,TRBV2,TRBJ2-3,TGTGCCAGCAGGAACGGGCTAGGGACAGATACGCAGTATTTT,CASRNGLGTDTQYF
.,.,TRBV7-3,TRBJ2-3,TGTGCCAGCAGCCAACGAGCCGGGAGCACAGATACGCAGTATTTT,CASSQRAGSTDTQYF
once,TRBD2,TRBV9,TRBJ2-5,TGTGCCAGCAGCGTGGGACTAGCGGGAGTCCTTCAAAAGACCCAGTACTTC,CASSVGLAGVLQKTQYF
.,TRBD2,TRBV27,TRBJ2-7,TGTGCCAGCGCAGAGACTAGCGGGAGAAGATACGAGCAGTACTTC,CASAETSGRRYEQYF
.,TRBD1,TRBV6-6,TRBJ2-2,TGTGCCAGCAGTAAACCGGGACAGGGTTGGATCGGGGAGCTGTTTTTT,CASSKPGQGWIGELFF
few,.,TRBV28,TRBJ1-2,TGTGCCAGCACCGAGAGGGGAACGCGGGGCTACACCTTC,CASTERGTRGYTF
.,TRBD1,TRBV6-1,TRBJ2-3,TGTGCCAGCAGGAAGGGACAGAGCACAGATACGCAGTATTTT,CASRKGQSTDTQYF
.,.,TRBV18,TRBJ2-7,TGTGCCAGCTCACCACGGTGGGGCGGGAAAACCTACGAGCAGTACTTC,CASSPRWGGKTYEQYF
.,TRBD1,TRBV2,TRBJ1-5,TGTGCCAGTGCCGGGACAGGGGGCGGCAATCAGCCCCAGCATTTT,CASAGTGGGNQPQHF
.,.,TRBV6-6,TRBJ2-1,TGTGCCAGCACACGAGGGACCTCCACCGAGCAGTTCTTC,CASTRGTSTEQFF
.,.,TRBV19,TRBJ2-7,TGTGCCAGTAGTAGTGCAACAGGAAGTTCGGGCTCCTACGAGCAGTACTTC,CASSSATGSSGSYEQYF
.,.,TRBV12-5,TRBJ2-7,TGTGCTAGTGGTTTGGTATTAATTCGTCCCGAGCAGTACTTC,CASGLVLIRPEQYF
.,.,TRBV5-8,TRBJ1-2,TGTGCCAGCAGCTTGGGGCCGCTTTATGGCTACACCTTC,CASSLGPLYGYTF
.,TRBD2,TRBV7-6,TRBJ2-2,TGTGCCAGCAGCTTACAAAGCGGGAGGGCCAGGACCGGGGAGCTGTTTTTT,CASSLQSGRARTGELFF
.,.,TRBV7-2,TRBJ2-2,TGTGCCAGCAGCTACGGACCCGGCGGGGGGGAGCTGTTTTTT,CASSYGPGGGELFF
once,.,TRBV20-1,TRBJ2-1,TGCAGTGCTAGAGATGATGAGCAGTTCTTC,CSARDDEQFF